Listed here are 21 T cell receptor beta chains from one sample, sequenced in a study of blood T cell repertoires in COVID-19 (dated by TCRdb to the early 2020s). Library preparation employed the immunoSEQ multiplex PCR assay. TCRdb carries this immuneACCESS record with in-frame sequences only. Its versions omit some clonotypes, under half of them owing to an unresolved V gene in the studies checked, with the rest unexplained. This sample lists about 240,000 clones; about 90% were detected once. In total, the top ten clones hold roughly 7% of the sample. The specimen sequenced was peripheral blood. The receptors stem from a man aged 55 to 70 who had recovered from COVID-19.

This clone has just one count. This sequence joins TRBV2 and TRBJ2-3, with TRBD1 matching 9 bases. The length of the CDR3 is 15 residues. Germline trimming cut 8 bases from V and 5 bases from J; bases unmatched to any gene: 11. Looked up from germline, CDR1 is SNHLY and CDR2 is FYNNEI. CDR3 sequence (DNA): TGTGCCAGCGTCGTTCGGACAGGGGCAAGAGATACGCAGTATTTT. As protein: CASVVRTGARDTQYF. Complete variable domain (other parts from reference TRBV2 and TRBJ2-3): EPEVTQTPSHQVTQMGQEVILRCVPISNHLYFYWYRQILGQKVEFLVSFYNNEISEKSEIFDDQFSVERPDGSNFTLKIRSTKLEDSAMYFCASVVRTGARDTQYFGPGTRLTVL.

The chain combines TRBV25-1 with TRBJ1-1; D perhaps matches TRBD1 (6 bases). CDR1 is MGHDK, CDR2 SYGVNS, per germline. V was trimmed by 3 bases and J by 0 bases, leaving 11 bases between them. The CDR3 sequence is 15 residues long. The CDR3: CASSDPGHLNTEAFF. The CDR3 DNA reads as TGTGCCAGCAGTGACCCGGGACACCTGAACACTGAAGCTTTCTTT.

The chain links TRBV10-3 to TRBJ2-3; 7 positions match TRBD2. With 0 bases clipped from V and 2 bases from J, the junction kept 11 bases outside the gene matches. Germline V gives CDR1 ENHRY, CDR2 SYGVKD. The CDR3 covers 18 residues. The CDR3 protein is CAISESSLRGTITDTQYF. The CDR3 DNA follows: TGTGCCATCAGTGAGTCTTCTTTGCGGGGGACCATCACAGATACGCAGTATTTT.

V usage is TRBV5-1 and J usage is TRBJ2-3, with D possibly matching TRBD1 (6 bases). The CDR3 totals 15 residues. Germline V gene sequence: CDR1 SGHRS, CDR2 YFSETQ. V dropped 4 bases and J dropped 0 bases, with 12 bases sitting between them. This chain's CDR3 is CASSHGQTSTDTQYF. CDR3 coding DNA: TGCGCCAGCAGCCATGGACAGACTAGCACAGATACGCAGTATTTT.

Only one count was recorded for this clone. The gene calls are TRBV7-9 and TRBJ1-4, with D perhaps matching TRBD1 (5 bases). The CDR3 sequence is 15 residues long. Germline V gene data show CDR1 as SEHNR and CDR2 as FQNEAQ (reference sequence). Trimming stripped 7 bases from V and 8 bases from J, with 20 bases between. CDR3 region: CASNTFGGRGEKLFF. CDR3 sequence (DNA): TGTGCCAGCAACACCTTCGGGGGACGCGGCGAAAAACTGTTTTTT.

The chain joins TRBV3-1 (or the pseudogene TRBV3-2) to TRBJ1-1; possibly TRBD1 for D (6 bases). The CDR3 has 13 amino acids. V was trimmed by 6 bases and J by 5 bases, leaving 13 bases between them. The germline CDR1 and CDR2 sequences are LGHDT and YNNKEL (reference sequence). The CDR3 DNA sequence: TGTGCCAGCAGAGGCGCCCAGGGGACTGAAGCTTTCTTT. It encodes CASRGAQGTEAFF.

In its sample, this clone was seen a few times. V is TRBV11-2 and J is TRBJ1-6; D gene ambiguous. Germline assignment: CDR1 SGHAT and CDR2 FQNNGV. With 1 base removed from V and 3 bases from J, the gap between germline ends came to 7 bases. The CDR3 loop spans 15 amino acids. The CDR3 nucleotides are TGTGCCAGCAGCTTAGTCTCAGACTATAATTCACCCCTCCACTTT. It translates to CASSLVSDYNSPLHF.

The chain has TRBV12-3 or TRBV12-4 and TRBJ2-7; maybe TRBD2 (7 bases). V was shortened by 5 bases and J by 9 bases, with 17 bases between the two germline ends. The CDR3 totals 13 residues. The CDR3 spells CASSHRGGTWQYF. The CDR3 nucleotides read TGTGCCAGCAGTCATAGGGGGGGGACGTGGCAGTACTTC.

The chain carries TRBV29-1 and TRBJ1-5; 9 bases fit TRBD1. Germline V gene lookup returns CDR1 SQVTM and CDR2 ANQGSEA. CDR3 size: 13 residues. V trimming: 6 bases; J trimming: 7 bases; junction bases outside the gene matches: 7. CDR3 sequence reads: CSVDRGEGQPQHF. Written as DNA, the CDR3 is TGCAGCGTGGACAGGGGAGAAGGACAGCCCCAGCATTTT.

V and J are TRBV3-1 (or the pseudogene TRBV3-2) and TRBJ2-5; 11 nucleotides align to TRBD2. The junction had 11 bases not matched to a gene; V was cut back by 1 base and J by 7 bases. The CDR3 spans 17 residues. CDR1 is LGHDT, CDR2 YNNKEL, per germline (reference sequence). CDR3 coding DNA: TGTGCCAGCAGCCAAGGCGCTTCTAGCGGGGGGTTAGCGACCCAGTACTTC. Encoded protein: CASSQGASSGGLATQYF.

In this sample, this clone turned up a few times. The chain recombines TRBV7-7 with TRBJ1-3; 7 nucleotides agree with TRBD1. Germline trimming cut 1 base from V and 2 bases from J; bases unmatched to any gene: 2. CDR1 is SSHAT, CDR2 FNYEAQ, per germline (reference sequence). CDR3 size: 15 residues. CDR3 in DNA: TGTGCCAGCAGCTTAGACCAGGGGGCTGGAAACACCATATATTTT. Protein product: CASSLDQGAGNTIYF.

The chain carries TRBV28 and TRBJ2-7; 7 bases map to TRBD2. The germline gives CDR1 MDHEN, CDR2 SYDVKM. Unmatched junction bases numbered 9, after V lost 6 bases and J lost 4 bases. CDR3 length equals 14 residues. The CDR3 loop is CASSEMGGVYEQYF. The CDR3 DNA is TGTGCCAGCAGCGAAATGGGGGGGGTTTACGAGCAGTACTTC.

This clone was picked up a small number of times. The gene calls are TRBV19 and TRBJ1-6; maybe TRBD1 (6 bases). The CDR3 spans 14 residues. Germline V CDR1 and CDR2: LNHDA, SQIVND (reference sequence). The germline V and J ends were trimmed by 9 bases and 6 bases, with 15 bases remaining between them. This CDR3 reads CASRWGGSNSPLHF. The CDR3 coding sequence is TGTGCCAGCCGTTGGGGGGGCTCTAATTCACCCCTCCACTTT.

This clone was counted a single time. V is TRBV28 and J is TRBJ1-2; D is perhaps TRBD1 (6 bases). V lost 6 bases, J lost 1 base, and 18 bases lay in between. Germline-derived CDR1 and CDR2 are MDHEN and SYDVKM. This CDR3 spans 16 amino acids. The CDR3 nucleotides are TGTGCCAGCAGCCTAGGGGGGGCGCAGGGTAACTATGGCTACACCTTC. Amino acids: CASSLGGAQGNYGYTF.

The CDR3 is CASSPKGQGALQYF. DNA of the CDR3: TGTGCCAGCAGCCCTAAGGGGCAGGGGGCCCTCCAGTACTTC. The chain has TRBV11-2 and TRBJ2-7, with 8 nucleotides matching TRBD1. The germline gives CDR1 SGHAT, CDR2 FQNNGV. The CDR3 consists of 14 residues. The V and J ends lost 5 bases and 10 bases, in that order; junction bases with no gene match: 13.

The V call is TRBV19, the J call TRBJ1-2, with 9 bases fitting TRBD1. This CDR3 region has 15 residues. The germline gives CDR1 LNHDA, CDR2 SQIVND (reference sequence). The ends lost 6 bases at V and 5 bases at J; junction bases unmatched: 10. The CDR3 region has the DNA TGTGCCAGTAGAACTCCCGGGACAGGGACGTATGGCTACACCTTC. It yields the protein CASRTPGTGTYGYTF.

This clone was observed a handful of times. The same CDR3 also results from other DNA sequences found in this sample. V is TRBV6-5 and J is TRBJ2-7, with TRBD1 matching over 10 bases. CDR1 MNHEY and CDR2 SVGAGI come from the germline V gene. CDR3 size: 15 residues. Trimming at V came to 0 bases and at J to 2 bases, leaving 1 base not matched to a gene. CDR3 amino acids: CASSYSGQGTYEQYF. The CDR3 DNA is TGTGCCAGCAGTTACTCGGGACAGGGGACCTACGAGCAGTACTTC.

The CDR3 bases are TGTGCTAGTGGTGGGACAGGAGATCAGCCCCAGCATTTT. Encoded protein: CASGGTGDQPQHF. The rearrangement links TRBV12-5 to TRBJ1-5; 8 bases agree with TRBD1. J was trimmed by 5 bases and V by 5 bases; bases with no gene match: 2. This CDR3 region has 13 residues. The germline gives CDR1 LGHNT, CDR2 FRNRAP. The full variable domain, in which reference TRBV12-5 and TRBJ1-5 provide the parts outside the CDR3, is DARVTQTPRHKVTEMGQEVTMRCQPILGHNTVFWYRQTMMQGLELLAYFRNRAPLDDSGMPKDRFSAEMPDATLATLKIQPSEPRDSAVYFCASGGTGDQPQHFGDGTRLSIL.

The chain links TRBV5-8 to TRBJ1-2, with D perhaps matching TRBD1 (5 bases). This CDR3 contains 14 residues. In germline, CDR1 is SGHTS, CDR2 YDEGEE. V lost 2 bases and J 2 bases, leaving 10 bases between the germline ends. CDR3 in DNA: TGTGCCAGCAGCTTTACAGGATTCAACTATGGCTACACCTTC. This encodes CASSFTGFNYGYTF.

The chain couples TRBV15 to TRBJ2-3; 12 bases match TRBD1. This CDR3 has 18 residues. The junction had 10 bases not matched to a gene; V was cut back by 2 bases and J by 4 bases. The V gene's germline CDR1 is LNHNV and CDR2 YYDKDF (reference sequence). CDR3 sequence reads: CATSRSGTGGRYPDTQYF. The CDR3 DNA follows: TGTGCCACCAGCAGATCCGGGACAGGGGGCCGATATCCAGATACGCAGTATTTT.

The J gene is TRBJ1-5, the V gene TRBV5-6; 7 nucleotides line up with TRBD1. The CDR3 sequence is 15 residues long. V shed 4 bases, J shed 1 base, and the junction held 5 bases outside the gene matches. Germline V gives CDR1 SGHDT, CDR2 YYEEEE. Here the CDR3 reads CASSLRGISNQPQHF. The CDR3, as DNA: TGTGCCAGCAGCCTCAGGGGGATCAGCAATCAGCCCCAGCATTTT. The full variable domain, rest sourced from reference TRBV5-6 and TRBJ1-5, is DAGVTQSPTHLIKTRGQQVTLRCSPKSGHDTVSWYQQALGQGPQFIFQYYEEEERQRGNFPDRFSGHQFPNYSSELNVNALLLGDSALYLCASSLRGISNQPQHFGDGTRLSIL.